What follows is one T cell receptor (beta chain) and its context. The source of the sample is a study of blood T cell repertoires in COVID-19. Looking at the study overall: Acute and convalescent COVID-19 samples came from the United States, Italy and Spain. The cDNA or gDNA used as material had been derived from T cells, B-cell-depleted T cells, or PBMCs.

Sequencing was performed with immunoSEQ multiplex PCR; in TCRdb, only in-frame clones are kept and a portion is missing. The table has 150,000 to 200,000 clones, about 90% seen once. CDR3 length: 18 amino acids. J lost 3 bases, V lost 6 bases, and 14 bases had no gene match. In germline, CDR1 is SNHLY, CDR2 FYNNEI. The chain carries TRBV2 and TRBJ2-2; 9 bases line up with TRBD1. The TCR was taken from a man in his sixties with acute or convalescent COVID-19. The sample taken for sequencing was peripheral blood. The CDR3 DNA reads as TGTGCCAGCAGAGGGACAGGGCAACTGATGAGGTACACCGGGGAGCTGTTTTTT. Translation: CASRGTGQLMRYTGELFF.